This TCR beta chain was found in a study of a mutant IDH1 vaccine in newly diagnosed glioma. About the study: Therapy received beforehand was radiotherapy, temozolomide, or both, with most patients given both. Overall study findings and caveats: Vaccine-induced immune responses occurred in roughly 95% of patients. Top-clonotype changes in peripheral T cells seemed unrelated to pseudoprogression.

Sequencing used immunoSEQ multiplex PCR; TCRdb keeps in-frame clones, though not all of them. Of about 36,000 clones in the sample, roughly three quarters were seen once. About this clone: Its antigen remains unknown.

Time point indicated: baseline, week 1 (first vaccination visit). Treatment in this sample: pre-vaccination baseline after standard-of-care therapy. Donors' newly diagnosed IDH1-mutant WHO grade 3 or 4 astrocytomas lacked nuclear ATRX. Specimen: PBMCs, collected from a glioma patient treated with radiotherapy, temozolomide or both. The clonotype comes from a man aged 40-50 years with glioma. Some clones in this sample may be carry-over from other donors' samples.

The CDR3 DNA reads TGCGCCAGCAGCCCCCGGGACACCCCCTACGAGCAGTACTTC. The encoded protein is CASSPRDTPYEQYF. The rearrangement uses TRBV4-1 and TRBJ2-7; the D gene is possibly TRBD1 (6 bases). V was clipped by 4 bases and J by 2 bases, with 12 bases between them. This CDR3 is built from 14 residues. Germline CDR1 and CDR2: MGHRA and YSYEKL.